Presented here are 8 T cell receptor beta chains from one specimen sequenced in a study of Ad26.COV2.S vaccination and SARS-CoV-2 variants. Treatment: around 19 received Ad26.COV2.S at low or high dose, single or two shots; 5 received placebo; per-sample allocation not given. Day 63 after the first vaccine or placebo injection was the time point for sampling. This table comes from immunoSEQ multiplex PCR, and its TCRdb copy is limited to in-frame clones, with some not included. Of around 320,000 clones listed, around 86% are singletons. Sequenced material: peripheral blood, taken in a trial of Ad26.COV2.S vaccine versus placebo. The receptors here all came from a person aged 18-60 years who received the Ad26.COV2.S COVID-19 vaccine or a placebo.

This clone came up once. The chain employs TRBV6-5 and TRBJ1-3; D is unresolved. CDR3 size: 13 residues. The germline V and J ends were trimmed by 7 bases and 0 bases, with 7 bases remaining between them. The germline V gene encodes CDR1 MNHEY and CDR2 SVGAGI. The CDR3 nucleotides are TGTGCCAGCAACACATTCTCTGGAAACACCATATATTTT. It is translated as CASNTFSGNTIYF.

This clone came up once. Here the CDR3 reads CASTGLAGPSYNEQFF. The CDR3 nucleotides read TGTGCCAGCACCGGACTAGCGGGGCCCTCCTACAATGAGCAGTTCTTC. V and J are TRBV27 and TRBJ2-1; 12 nucleotides line up with TRBD2. The V and J ends lost 7 bases and 0 bases, in that order; junction bases with no gene match: 4. Germline-derived CDR1 and CDR2 are MNHEY and SMNVEV (reference sequence). This CDR3 is 16 amino acids long.

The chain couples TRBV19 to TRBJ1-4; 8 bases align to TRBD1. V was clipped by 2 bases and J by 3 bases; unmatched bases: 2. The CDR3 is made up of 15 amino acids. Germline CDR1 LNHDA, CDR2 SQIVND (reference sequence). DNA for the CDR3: TGTGCCAGTAGTATACAGGGGGCGTCTAATGAAAAACTGTTTTTT. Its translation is CASSIQGASNEKLFF.

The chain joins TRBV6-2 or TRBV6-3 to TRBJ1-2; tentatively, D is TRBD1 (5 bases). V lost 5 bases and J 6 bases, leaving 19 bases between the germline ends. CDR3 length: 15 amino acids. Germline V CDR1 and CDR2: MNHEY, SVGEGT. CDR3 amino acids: CASSRSFGARDGYTF. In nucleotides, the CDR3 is TGTGCCAGCAGTCGCTCGTTCGGGGCGCGGGATGGCTACACCTTC.

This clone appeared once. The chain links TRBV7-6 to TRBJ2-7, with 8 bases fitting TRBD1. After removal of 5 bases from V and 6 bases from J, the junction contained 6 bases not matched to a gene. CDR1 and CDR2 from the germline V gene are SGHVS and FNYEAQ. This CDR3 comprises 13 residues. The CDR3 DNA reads TGTGCCAGCAGCCAGACAGGGACAGGCGAGCAGTACTTC. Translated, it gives CASSQTGTGEQYF.

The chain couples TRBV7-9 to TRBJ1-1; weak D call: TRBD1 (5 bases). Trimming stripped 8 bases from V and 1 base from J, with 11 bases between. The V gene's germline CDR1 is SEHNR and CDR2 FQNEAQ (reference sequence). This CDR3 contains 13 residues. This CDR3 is CASGGGGNTEAFF. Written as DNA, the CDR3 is TGTGCCAGCGGCGGCGGGGGGAACACTGAAGCTTTCTTT.

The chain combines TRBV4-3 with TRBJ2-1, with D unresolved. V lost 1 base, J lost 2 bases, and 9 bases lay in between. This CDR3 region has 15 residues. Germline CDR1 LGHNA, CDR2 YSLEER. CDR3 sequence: CASSQVGRPYNEQFF. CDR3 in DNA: TGCGCCAGCAGCCAAGTAGGCAGACCCTACAATGAGCAGTTCTTC.

This CDR3 is CASSLARGPFSGNTIYF. CDR3 sequence (DNA): TGTGCCAGCAGCTTAGCACGGGGGCCCTTCTCTGGAAACACCATATATTTT. The rearrangement links TRBV7-9 to TRBJ1-3; tentative D call: TRBD1 (6 bases). Germline CDR1 and CDR2: SEHNR and FQNEAQ (reference sequence). V was cut by 0 bases and J by 0 bases, with 12 bases left in between. The CDR3 is 17 residues long.